This T cell receptor beta chain emerged from a study of chemoradiotherapy in HPV16-positive cancers. Study overall: Candidate HPV-specific clones and shared TCR motifs came from a couple of HPV16-positive patients.

Clones were sequenced by immunoSEQ multiplex PCR, and TCRdb holds only the in-frame ones, with some missing. The repertoire includes about 53,000 clones, more than 75% of them detected once, and more than 3% sits in the top ten. This CDR3 comprises 13 residues. CDR1 is KGHSH, CDR2 LQKENI, per germline. The trim removed 3 bases at V and 5 bases at J, leaving 1 base unmatched. Source: blood, taken from a patient who underwent chemoradiotherapy. This receptor was obtained from a human donor with HPV-associated anogenital cancer. The chain couples TRBV18 to TRBJ2-5; 9 nucleotides align to TRBD2. This CDR3 reads CASSPGLAETQYF. DNA for the CDR3: TGTGCCAGCTCACCGGGACTAGCCGAGACCCAGTACTTC.